The 18 T cell receptor beta chains listed next were all sequenced from one sample in a study of tumor-infiltrating lymphocytes in oesophageal squamous cell carcinoma. TCRdb reprocessed the PCR reads with MiXCR, giving one entry per CDR3 protein. The sample includes some 16,000 distinct CDR3 sequences, 40% to 65% seen only once; the top ten take 20% to 25%. The sequencing sample was made of esophageal tumor tissue. These receptors all stem from a male donor with esophageal squamous cell carcinoma.

This chain connects TRBV7-2 to TRBJ2-3; tentatively, D is TRBD1 (6 bases). The DNA end lines up better with TRBJ2-1; the J call may be wrong. This CDR3 is 13 amino acids long. Germline CDR1 is SGHTA and CDR2 is FQGNSA. In DNA form, the CDR3 reads TGTGCCAGCAGCGGACAGACACAAGAGACCCAGTTCTTC. Its protein is CASSGQTQETQFF.

This clonotype occurred many times. The chain combines TRBV7-2 with TRBJ2-1, with D perhaps matching TRBD1 (5 bases). Per germline, CDR1 SGHTA and CDR2 FQGNSA. This CDR3 has 13 amino acids. V was pared by 5 bases and J by 3 bases, with 8 bases between. The chain's CDR3 is CASSIGHYNEQFF. In DNA form, the CDR3 reads TGTGCCAGCAGCATAGGACACTACAATGAGCAGTTCTTC. The whole variable domain, filled in from reference TRBV7-2 and TRBJ2-1, reads GAGVSQSPSNKVTEKGKDVELRCDPISGHTALYWYRQSLGQGLEFLIYFQGNSAPDKSGLPSDRFSAERTGGSVSTLTIQRTQQEDSAVYLCASSIGHYNEQFFGPGTRLTVL.

V usage is TRBV10-2 and J usage is TRBJ2-1; D is unresolved. The J call may be incorrect, as the DNA end agrees better with TRBJ2-7. Germline loops: CDR1 WSHSY, CDR2 SAAADI. The CDR3 spans 15 residues. The CDR3 nucleotides read TGCGCCAGCAGTGAGTTCAGGAATAGACGGGCAGGGCAGTACTTC. It yields the protein CASSEFRNRRAGQYF.

This clonotype was observed at least ten times. This rearrangement joins TRBV24-1 to TRBJ2-7, with a weak D call TRBD2 (7 bases). The V end was cut by 5 bases, the J end by 2 bases, with 12 bases between. Germline assignment: CDR1 KGHDR and CDR2 SFDVKD. The CDR3 contains 14 residues. The CDR3 sequence: CATSGGRGTYEQYF. For the CDR3, the DNA is TGTGCCACCAGTGGGGGGCGGGGGACCTACGAGCAGTACTTC.

This clonotype was seen repeatedly, ten times or more. The rearrangement links TRBV6-4 to TRBJ2-3; 7 positions agree with TRBD1. Trimming at V came to 0 bases and at J to 2 bases, leaving 5 bases not matched to a gene. Germline V CDR1 and CDR2: MRHNA, SNTAGT. The CDR3 loop spans 16 amino acids. CDR3 bases: TGTGCCAGCAGTGACTCGTCAACAGGGGACACAGATACGCAGTATTTT. It translates to CASSDSSTGDTDTQYF.

This chain joins TRBV7-6 and TRBJ2-5; a weak D match, TRBD1 (6 bases). Gene TRBJ2-7 matches the end of the DNA better, so the J call may be wrong. Germline lookup yields CDR1 SGHVS and CDR2 FNYEAQ. CDR3 length equals 18 residues. In nucleotides, the CDR3 is TGTGCCAGCAGCTTAGGCCCCAGTGGGCAGGGGCCCTCCTACGAGCAGTACTTC. Protein sequence: CASSLGPSGQGPSYEQYF.

The chain combines TRBV5-1 with TRBJ2-1; possibly TRBD1 for D (7 bases). V was trimmed by 4 bases and J by 6 bases, leaving 23 bases between them. This CDR3 is 17 amino acids long. Germline V gives CDR1 SGHRS, CDR2 YFSETQ. CDR3 DNA sequence: TGCGCCAGCAGCCCAGGGGGTTCGGGAGCTTTTATCAATGAGCAGTTCTTC. Amino acid sequence: CASSPGGSGAFINEQFF.

The chain links TRBV6-1 to TRBJ2-5; perhaps TRBD1 as D (5 bases). The V end was cut by 4 bases, the J end by 5 bases, with 14 bases between. This CDR3 is built from 14 residues. The germline gives CDR1 MNHNS, CDR2 SASEGT. Here the CDR3 DNA reads TGTGCCAGCAGTGTGGCAGGGCCCAGGGAGACCCAGTACTTC. This codes for CASSVAGPRETQYF.

The J gene is TRBJ2-3, the V gene TRBV6-8; TRBD2 aligns across 9 bases. The J call is doubtful: the DNA matches TRBJ2-7 better. The germline CDR1 and CDR2 sequences are MNHGY and SAAAGT. This CDR3 is 15 amino acids long. The CDR3 reads CASRAGTSRTYEQYF. CDR3 DNA: TGTGCCAGCAGAGCCGGGACTAGCCGTACCTACGAGCAGTACTTC.

This clonotype has just a few counts. The V and J genes are TRBV7-2 and TRBJ2-1; no clear D gene. V was cut by 2 bases and J by 6 bases, with 14 bases left in between. The CDR3 is 15 amino acids. Per the germline V gene, CDR1 is SGHTA and CDR2 is FQGNSA. Here the CDR3 reads CASSLNLGRSNEQFF. CDR3 in DNA: TGTGCCAGCAGCTTAAACCTTGGACGAAGCAATGAGCAGTTCTTC.

This clonotype occurred many times. J is TRBJ2-6 and V is TRBV24-1, with 15 nucleotides matching TRBD2. V trimming: 4 bases; J trimming: 5 bases; junction bases outside the gene matches: 2. Germline V lookup: CDR1 KGHDR, CDR2 SFDVKD. The CDR3 contains 17 residues. The CDR3 loop reads CATSEGLAGGWANVLTF. The CDR3 DNA reads TGTGCCACCAGTGAAGGACTAGCGGGGGGGTGGGCCAACGTCCTGACTTTC.

This sequence joins TRBV7-2 and TRBJ1-4; maybe TRBD1 (5 bases). This CDR3 has 16 amino acids. Germline V gene sequence: CDR1 SGHTA, CDR2 FQGNSA. V lost 5 bases and J lost 0, with 13 bases in between. The DNA of the CDR3 is TGTGCCAGCAGCCCGGGACCGGATGCAACTAATGAAAAACTGTTTTTT. This codes for CASSPGPDATNEKLFF.

This clonotype was seen ten or more times. With a much larger clone just one base away, this may be a read error. This chain joins TRBV24-1 and TRBJ2-7, with a possible D match to TRBD1 (7 bases). This CDR3 spans 15 amino acids. Germline V CDR1 and CDR2: KGHDR, SFDVKD. V was cut by 5 bases and J by 7 bases, with 20 bases left in between. The CDR3 here is CATSAGDSTLNEQYF. The CDR3 nucleotides read TGTGCCACCAGTGCGGGGGACAGTACCCTAAATGAGCAGTACTTC.

The chain combines TRBV11-2 with TRBJ2-1, with D perhaps matching TRBD1 (6 bases). V was shortened by 5 bases and J by 2 bases, with 19 bases between the two germline ends. CDR1 and CDR2 from the germline V gene are SGHAT and FQNNGV. The CDR3 contains 17 residues. DNA for the CDR3: TGTGCCAGCAGCCCCAAGTTGGGGTCAGGGGCCTACAATGAGCAGTTCTTC. Translating it yields CASSPKLGSGAYNEQFF.

This clonotype came up many times. V is TRBV5-6 and J is TRBJ2-5, with 7 bases matching TRBD1. CDR1 is SGHDT and CDR2 is YYEEEE in the germline V gene. Trimming took 3 bases from V and 5 from J; bases not matched to a gene: 7. The CDR3 sequence is 14 residues long. CDR3 residues: CASSSLGGRETQYF. In DNA form, the CDR3 reads TGTGCCAGCAGCTCCCTAGGGGGCCGGGAGACCCAGTACTTC.

Comments on this clonotype: A much larger clone lies a single base off, so this may be a read error. This CDR3 reads CASSFSGGPYPEQFF. The CDR3, as DNA: TGTGCCAGCAGTTTCTCGGGGGGGCCTTACCCGGAGCAGTTCTTC. This chain connects TRBV28 to TRBJ2-1; TRBD2 aligns across 8 bases. The CDR3 totals 15 residues. CDR1 MDHEN and CDR2 SYDVKM come from the germline V gene. Trimming cost V 3 bases and J 10 bases; bases outside gene matches: 11.

By its share, this clonotype is medium-sized (0.01 to 0.1%). The J gene is TRBJ2-3, the V gene TRBV6-1; D ambiguous. Looked up from germline, CDR1 is MNHNS and CDR2 is SASEGT. Trimming left V 6 bases short and J 8 bases short, with 21 bases between. This CDR3 comprises 15 residues. CDR3 protein: CASSTTGRRLATQYF. The CDR3 DNA follows: TGTGCCAGCAGCACGACGGGTCGGAGATTGGCTACGCAGTATTTT.

The genes are TRBV7-6 and TRBJ2-3, with D hard to call. CDR1 is SGHVS, CDR2 FNYEAQ, per germline. The CDR3 extends over 15 amino acids. V gave up 5 bases and J gave up 2 bases, with 14 bases separating them. The CDR3 DNA reads TGTGCCAGCAGCCCGGACCTACCCCACACAGATACGCAGTATTTT. The encoded protein is CASSPDLPHTDTQYF.